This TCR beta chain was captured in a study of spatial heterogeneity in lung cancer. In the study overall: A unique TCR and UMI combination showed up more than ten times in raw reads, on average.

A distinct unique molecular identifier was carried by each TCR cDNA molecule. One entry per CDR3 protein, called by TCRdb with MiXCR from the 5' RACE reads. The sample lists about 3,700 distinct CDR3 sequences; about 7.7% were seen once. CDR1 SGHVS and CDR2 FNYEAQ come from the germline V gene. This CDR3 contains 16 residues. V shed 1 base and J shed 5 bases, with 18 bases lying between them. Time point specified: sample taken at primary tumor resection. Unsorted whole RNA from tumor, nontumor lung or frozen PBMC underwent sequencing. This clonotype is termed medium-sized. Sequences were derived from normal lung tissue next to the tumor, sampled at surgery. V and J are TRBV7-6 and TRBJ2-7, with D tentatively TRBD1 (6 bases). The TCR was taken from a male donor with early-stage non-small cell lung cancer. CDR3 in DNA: TGTGCCAGCAGCTTAGGTAAAGGGGGTGTTTTCAACGAGCAGTACTTC. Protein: CASSLGKGGVFNEQYF.